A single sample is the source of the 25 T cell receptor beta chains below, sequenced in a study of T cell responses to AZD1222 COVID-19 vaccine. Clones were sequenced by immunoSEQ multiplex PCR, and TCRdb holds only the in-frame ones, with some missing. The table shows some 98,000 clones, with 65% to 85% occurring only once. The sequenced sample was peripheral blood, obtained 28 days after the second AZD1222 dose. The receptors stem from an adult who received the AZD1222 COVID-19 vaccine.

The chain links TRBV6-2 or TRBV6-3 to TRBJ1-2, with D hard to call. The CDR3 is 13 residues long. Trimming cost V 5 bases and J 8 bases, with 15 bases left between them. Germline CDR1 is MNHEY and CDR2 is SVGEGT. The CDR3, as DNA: TGTGCCAGCAGTCCGTCAGGCCCCGGCGGCTACACCTTC. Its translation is CASSPSGPGGYTF.

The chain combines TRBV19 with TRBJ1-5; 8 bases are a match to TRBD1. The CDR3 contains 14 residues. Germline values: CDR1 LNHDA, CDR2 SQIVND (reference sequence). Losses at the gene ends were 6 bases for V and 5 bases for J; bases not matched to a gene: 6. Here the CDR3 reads CASSDRGSYQPQHF. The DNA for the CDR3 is TGTGCCAGTAGCGACAGGGGATCATATCAGCCCCAGCATTTT.

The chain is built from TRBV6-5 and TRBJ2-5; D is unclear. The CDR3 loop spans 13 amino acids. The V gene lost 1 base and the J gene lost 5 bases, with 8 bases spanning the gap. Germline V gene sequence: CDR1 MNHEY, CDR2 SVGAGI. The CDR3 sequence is CASSYWESETQYF. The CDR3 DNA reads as TGTGCCAGCAGTTACTGGGAATCGGAGACCCAGTACTTC.

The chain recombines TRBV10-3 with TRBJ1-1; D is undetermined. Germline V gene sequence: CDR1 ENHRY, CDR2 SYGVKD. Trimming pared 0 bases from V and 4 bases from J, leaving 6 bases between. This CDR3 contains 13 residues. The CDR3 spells CAISESDPTEAFF. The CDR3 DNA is TGTGCCATCAGTGAGTCTGACCCCACTGAAGCTTTCTTT.

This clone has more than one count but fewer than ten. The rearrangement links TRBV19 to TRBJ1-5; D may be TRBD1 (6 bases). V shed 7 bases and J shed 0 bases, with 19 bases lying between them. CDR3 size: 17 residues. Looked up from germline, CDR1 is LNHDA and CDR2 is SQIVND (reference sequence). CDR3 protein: CASKGQSAVHSNQPQHF. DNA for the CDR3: TGTGCCAGTAAAGGACAGTCTGCAGTCCATAGCAATCAGCCCCAGCATTTT.

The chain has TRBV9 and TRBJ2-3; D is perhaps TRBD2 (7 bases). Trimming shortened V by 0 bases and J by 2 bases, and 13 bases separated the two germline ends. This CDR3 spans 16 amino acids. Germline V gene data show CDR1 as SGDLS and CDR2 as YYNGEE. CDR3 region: CASSVGAGATTDTQYF. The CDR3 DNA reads TGTGCCAGCAGCGTAGGGGCGGGGGCAACCACAGATACGCAGTATTTT.

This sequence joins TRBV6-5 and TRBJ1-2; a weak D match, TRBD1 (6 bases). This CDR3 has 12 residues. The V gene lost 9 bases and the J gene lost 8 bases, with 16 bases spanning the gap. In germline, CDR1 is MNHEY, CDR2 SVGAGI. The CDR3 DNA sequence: TGTGCCAGTGATACAGGGCCCGGCGGCTACACCTTC. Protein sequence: CASDTGPGGYTF.

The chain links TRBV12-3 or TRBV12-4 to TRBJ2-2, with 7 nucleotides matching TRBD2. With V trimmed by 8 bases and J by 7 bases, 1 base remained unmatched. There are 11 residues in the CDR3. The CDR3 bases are TGTGCCAGCTGGGGGGGCGGGGAGCTGTTTTTT. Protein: CASWGGGELFF.

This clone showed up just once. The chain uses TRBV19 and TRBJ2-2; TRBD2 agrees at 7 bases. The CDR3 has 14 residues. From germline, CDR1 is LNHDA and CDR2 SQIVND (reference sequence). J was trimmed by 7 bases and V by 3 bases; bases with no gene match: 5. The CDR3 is CASSMLGGDGELFF. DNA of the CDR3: TGTGCCAGTAGTATGCTGGGAGGGGACGGGGAGCTGTTTTTT.

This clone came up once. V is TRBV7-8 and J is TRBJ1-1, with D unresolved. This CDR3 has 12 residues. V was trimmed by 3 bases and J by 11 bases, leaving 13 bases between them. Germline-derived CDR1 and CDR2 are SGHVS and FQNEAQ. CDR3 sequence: CASSFKSNFAFF. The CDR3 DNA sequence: TGTGCCAGCAGCTTTAAGTCAAACTTCGCTTTCTTT.

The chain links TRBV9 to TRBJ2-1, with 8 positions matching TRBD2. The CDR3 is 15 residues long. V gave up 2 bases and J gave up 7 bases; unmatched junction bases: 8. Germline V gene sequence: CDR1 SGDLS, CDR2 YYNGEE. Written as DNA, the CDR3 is TGTGCCAGCAGCGTTAGCGGGATACCGGTGAATGAGCAGTTCTTC. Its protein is CASSVSGIPVNEQFF. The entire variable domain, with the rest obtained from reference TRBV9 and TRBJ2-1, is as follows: DSGVTQTPKHLITATGQRVTLRCSPRSGDLSVYWYQQSLDQGLQFLIQYYNGEERAKGNILERFSAQQFPDLHSELNLSSLELGDSALYFCASSVSGIPVNEQFFGPGTRLTVL.

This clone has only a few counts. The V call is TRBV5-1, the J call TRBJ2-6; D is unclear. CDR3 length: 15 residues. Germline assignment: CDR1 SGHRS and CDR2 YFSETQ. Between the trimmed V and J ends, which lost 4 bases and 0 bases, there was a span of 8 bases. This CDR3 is CASSVQSSGANVLTF. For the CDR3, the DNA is TGCGCCAGCAGCGTTCAGAGCTCTGGGGCCAACGTCCTGACTTTC.

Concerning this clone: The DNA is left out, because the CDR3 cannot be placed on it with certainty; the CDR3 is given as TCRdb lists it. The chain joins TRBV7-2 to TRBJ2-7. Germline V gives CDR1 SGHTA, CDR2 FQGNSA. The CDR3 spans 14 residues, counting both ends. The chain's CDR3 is CASSFGPGAYEQYF.

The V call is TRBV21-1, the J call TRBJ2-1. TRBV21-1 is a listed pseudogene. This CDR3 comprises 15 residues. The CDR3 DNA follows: TGTGCCAGCAGCAAACCTGGGGACTCCTACAATGAGCAGTTCTTC. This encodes CASSKPGDSYNEQFF.

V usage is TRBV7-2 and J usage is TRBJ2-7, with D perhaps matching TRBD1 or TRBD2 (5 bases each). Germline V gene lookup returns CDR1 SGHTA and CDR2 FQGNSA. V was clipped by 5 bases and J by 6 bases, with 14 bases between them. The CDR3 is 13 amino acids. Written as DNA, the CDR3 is TGTGCCAGCAGCCTAAGGGACGGTCGCGAGCAGTACTTC. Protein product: CASSLRDGREQYF.

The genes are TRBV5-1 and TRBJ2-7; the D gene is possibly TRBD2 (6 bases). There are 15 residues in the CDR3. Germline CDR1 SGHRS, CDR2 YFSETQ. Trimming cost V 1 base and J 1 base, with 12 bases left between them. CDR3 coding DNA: TGCGCCAGCAGCTTGACGGGGGTCGGGTCCTACGAGCAGTACTTC. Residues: CASSLTGVGSYEQYF.

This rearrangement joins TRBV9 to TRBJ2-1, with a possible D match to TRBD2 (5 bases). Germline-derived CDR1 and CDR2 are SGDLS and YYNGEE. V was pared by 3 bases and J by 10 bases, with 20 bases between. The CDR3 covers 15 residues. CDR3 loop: CASSAYPAGESEQFF. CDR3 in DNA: TGTGCCAGCAGCGCCTACCCGGCTGGGGAGTCGGAGCAGTTCTTC. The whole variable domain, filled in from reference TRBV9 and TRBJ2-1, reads DSGVTQTPKHLITATGQRVTLRCSPRSGDLSVYWYQQSLDQGLQFLIQYYNGEERAKGNILERFSAQQFPDLHSELNLSSLELGDSALYFCASSAYPAGESEQFFGPGTRLTVL.

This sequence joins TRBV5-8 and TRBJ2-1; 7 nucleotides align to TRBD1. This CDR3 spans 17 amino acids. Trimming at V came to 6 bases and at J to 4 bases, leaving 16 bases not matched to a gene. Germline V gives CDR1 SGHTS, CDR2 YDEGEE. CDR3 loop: CASMNRGPLVFYNEQFF. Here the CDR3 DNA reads TGTGCCAGCATGAACAGGGGTCCTTTAGTCTTTTACAATGAGCAGTTCTTC. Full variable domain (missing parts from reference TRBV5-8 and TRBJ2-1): EAGVTQSPTHLIKTRGQQATLRCSPISGHTSVYWYQQALGLGLQFLLWYDEGEERNRGNFPPRFSGRQFPNYSSELNVNALELEDSALYLCASMNRGPLVFYNEQFFGPGTRLTVL.

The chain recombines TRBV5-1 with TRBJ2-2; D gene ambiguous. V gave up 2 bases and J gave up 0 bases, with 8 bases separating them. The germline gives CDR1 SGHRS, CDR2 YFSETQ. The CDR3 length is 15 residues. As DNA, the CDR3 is TGCGCCAGCAGCTTTGTAGGGCCGAACACCGGGGAGCTGTTTTTT. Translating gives CASSFVGPNTGELFF.

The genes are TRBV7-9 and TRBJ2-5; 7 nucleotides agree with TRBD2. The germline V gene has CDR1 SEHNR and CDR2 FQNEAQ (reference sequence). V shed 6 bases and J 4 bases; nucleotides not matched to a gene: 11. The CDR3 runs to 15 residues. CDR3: CASSRQGIAGETQYF. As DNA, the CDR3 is TGTGCCAGCAGTCGACAAGGAATAGCGGGAGAGACCCAGTACTTC.

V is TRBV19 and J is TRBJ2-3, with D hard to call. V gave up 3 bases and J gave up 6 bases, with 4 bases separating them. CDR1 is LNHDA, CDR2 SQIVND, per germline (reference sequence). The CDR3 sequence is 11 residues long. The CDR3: CASSIGDTQYF. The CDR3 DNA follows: TGTGCCAGTAGTATCGGGGATACGCAGTATTTT.

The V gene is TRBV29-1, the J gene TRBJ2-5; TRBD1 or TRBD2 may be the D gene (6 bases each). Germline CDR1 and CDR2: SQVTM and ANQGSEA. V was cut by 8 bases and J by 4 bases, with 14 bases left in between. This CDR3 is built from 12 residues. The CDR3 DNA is TGCAGCATGGTTCGGGGGCGAGAGACCCAGTACTTC. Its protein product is CSMVRGRETQYF.

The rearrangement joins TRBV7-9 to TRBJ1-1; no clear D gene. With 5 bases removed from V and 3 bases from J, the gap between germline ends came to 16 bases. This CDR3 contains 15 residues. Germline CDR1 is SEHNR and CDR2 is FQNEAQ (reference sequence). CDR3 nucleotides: TGTGCCAGCAGCCTCCAAGTGAGTGGGCACACTGAAGCTTTCTTT. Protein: CASSLQVSGHTEAFF.

In nucleotides, the CDR3 is TGTGCCAGCAGTTGGACTAGCGGGAGGGCCAAGGAGCAGTTCTTC. Protein sequence: CASSWTSGRAKEQFF. The chain links TRBV2 to TRBJ2-1; 15 bases align to TRBD2. CDR1 and CDR2 from the germline V gene are SNHLY and FYNNEI. Trimming took 5 bases from V and 10 from J; bases not matched to a gene: 6. The CDR3 runs to 15 residues.

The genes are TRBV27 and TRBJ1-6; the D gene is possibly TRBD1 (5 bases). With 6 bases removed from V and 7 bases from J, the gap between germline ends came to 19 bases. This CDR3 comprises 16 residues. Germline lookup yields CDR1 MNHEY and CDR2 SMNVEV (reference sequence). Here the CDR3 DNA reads TGTGCCAGCAGCCTGTTCGGAGGGACGTCAAATTCACCCCTCCACTTT. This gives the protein CASSLFGGTSNSPLHF.